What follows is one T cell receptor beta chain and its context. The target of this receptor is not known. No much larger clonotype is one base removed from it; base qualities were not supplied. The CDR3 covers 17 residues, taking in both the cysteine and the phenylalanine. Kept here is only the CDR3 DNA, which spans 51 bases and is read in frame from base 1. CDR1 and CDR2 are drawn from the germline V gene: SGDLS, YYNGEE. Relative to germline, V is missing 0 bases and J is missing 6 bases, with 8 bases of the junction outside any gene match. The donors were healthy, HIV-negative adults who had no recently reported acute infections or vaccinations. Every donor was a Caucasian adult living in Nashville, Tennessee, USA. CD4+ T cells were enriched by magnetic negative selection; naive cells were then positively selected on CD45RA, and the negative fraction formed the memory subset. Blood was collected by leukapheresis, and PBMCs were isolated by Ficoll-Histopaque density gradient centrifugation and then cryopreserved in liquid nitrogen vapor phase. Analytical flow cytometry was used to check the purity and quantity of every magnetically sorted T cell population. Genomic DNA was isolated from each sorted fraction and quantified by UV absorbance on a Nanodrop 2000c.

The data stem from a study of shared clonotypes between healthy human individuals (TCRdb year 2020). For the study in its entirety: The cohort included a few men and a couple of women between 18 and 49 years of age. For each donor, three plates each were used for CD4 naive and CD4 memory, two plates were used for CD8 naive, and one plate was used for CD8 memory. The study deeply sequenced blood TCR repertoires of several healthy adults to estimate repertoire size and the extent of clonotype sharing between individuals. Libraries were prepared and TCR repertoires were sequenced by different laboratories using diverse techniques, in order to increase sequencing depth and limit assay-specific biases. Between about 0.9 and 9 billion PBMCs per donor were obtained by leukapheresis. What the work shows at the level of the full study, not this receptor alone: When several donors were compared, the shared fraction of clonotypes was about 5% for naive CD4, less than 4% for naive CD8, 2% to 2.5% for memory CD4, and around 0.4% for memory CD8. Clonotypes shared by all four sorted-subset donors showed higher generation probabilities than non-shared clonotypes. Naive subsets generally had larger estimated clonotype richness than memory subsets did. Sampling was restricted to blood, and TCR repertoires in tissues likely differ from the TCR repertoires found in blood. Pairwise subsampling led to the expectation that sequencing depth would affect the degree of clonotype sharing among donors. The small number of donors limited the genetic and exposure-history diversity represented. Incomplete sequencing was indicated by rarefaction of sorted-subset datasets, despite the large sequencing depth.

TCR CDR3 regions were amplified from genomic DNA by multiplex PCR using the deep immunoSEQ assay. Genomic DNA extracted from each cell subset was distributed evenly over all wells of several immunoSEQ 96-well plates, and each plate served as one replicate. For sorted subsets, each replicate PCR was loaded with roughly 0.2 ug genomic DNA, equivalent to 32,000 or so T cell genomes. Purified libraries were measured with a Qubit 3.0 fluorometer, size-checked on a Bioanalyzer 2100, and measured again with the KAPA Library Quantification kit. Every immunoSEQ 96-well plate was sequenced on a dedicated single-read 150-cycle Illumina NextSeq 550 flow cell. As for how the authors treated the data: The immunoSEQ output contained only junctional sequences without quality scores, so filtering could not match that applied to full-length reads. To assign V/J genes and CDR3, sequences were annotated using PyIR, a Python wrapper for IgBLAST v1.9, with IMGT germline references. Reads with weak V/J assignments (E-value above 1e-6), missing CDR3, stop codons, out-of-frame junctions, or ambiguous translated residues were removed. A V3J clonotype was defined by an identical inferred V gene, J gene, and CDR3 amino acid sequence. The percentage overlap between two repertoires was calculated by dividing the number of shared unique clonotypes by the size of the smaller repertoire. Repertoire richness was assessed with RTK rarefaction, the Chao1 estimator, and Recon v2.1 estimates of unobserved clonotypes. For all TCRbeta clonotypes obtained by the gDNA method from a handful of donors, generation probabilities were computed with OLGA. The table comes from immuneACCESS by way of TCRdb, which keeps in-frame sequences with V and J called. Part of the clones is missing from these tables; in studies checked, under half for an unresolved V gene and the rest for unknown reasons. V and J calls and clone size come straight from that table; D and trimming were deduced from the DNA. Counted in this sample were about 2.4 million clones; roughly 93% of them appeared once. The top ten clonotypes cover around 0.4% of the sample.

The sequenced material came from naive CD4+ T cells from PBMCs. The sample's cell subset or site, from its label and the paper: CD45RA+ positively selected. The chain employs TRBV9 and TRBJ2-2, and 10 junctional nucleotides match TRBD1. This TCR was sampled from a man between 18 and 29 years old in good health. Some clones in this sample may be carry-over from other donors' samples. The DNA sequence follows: TGTGCCAGCAGCGTAGGTTGGGGACAGGGGTTAGCCGGGGAGCTGTTTTTT. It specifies CASSVGWGQGLAGELFF.